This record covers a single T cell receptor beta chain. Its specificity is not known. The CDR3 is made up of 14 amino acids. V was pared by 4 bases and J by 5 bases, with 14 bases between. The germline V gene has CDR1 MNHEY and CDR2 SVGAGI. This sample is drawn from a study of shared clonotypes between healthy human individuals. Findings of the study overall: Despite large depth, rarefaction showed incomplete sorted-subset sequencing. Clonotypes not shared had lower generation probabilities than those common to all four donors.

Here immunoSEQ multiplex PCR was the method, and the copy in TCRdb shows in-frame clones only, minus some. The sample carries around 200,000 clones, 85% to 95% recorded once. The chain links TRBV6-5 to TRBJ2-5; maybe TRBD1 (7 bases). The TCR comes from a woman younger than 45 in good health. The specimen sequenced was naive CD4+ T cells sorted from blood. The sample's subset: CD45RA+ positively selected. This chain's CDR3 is CASSWDRRGETQYF. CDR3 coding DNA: TGTGCCAGCAGTTGGGACAGACGGGGGGAGACCCAGTACTTC.